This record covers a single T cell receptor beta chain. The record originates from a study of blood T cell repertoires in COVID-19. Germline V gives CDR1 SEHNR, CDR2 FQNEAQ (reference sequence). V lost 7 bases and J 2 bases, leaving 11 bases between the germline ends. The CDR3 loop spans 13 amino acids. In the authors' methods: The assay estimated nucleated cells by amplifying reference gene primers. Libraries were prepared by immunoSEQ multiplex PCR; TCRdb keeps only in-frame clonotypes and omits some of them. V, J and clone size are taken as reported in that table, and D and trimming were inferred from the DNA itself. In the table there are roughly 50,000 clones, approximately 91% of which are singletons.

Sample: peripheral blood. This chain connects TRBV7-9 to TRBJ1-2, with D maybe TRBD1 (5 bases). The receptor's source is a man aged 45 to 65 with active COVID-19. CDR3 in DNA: TGTGCCAGCACTCTGACAGAAAACTATGGCTACACCTTC. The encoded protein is CASTLTENYGYTF. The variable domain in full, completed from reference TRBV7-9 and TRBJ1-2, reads DTGVSQNPRHKITKRGQNVTFRCDPISEHNRLYWYRQTLGQGPEFLTYFQNEAQLEKSRLLSDRFSAERPKGSFSTLEIQRTEQGDSAMYLCASTLTENYGYTFGSGTRLTVV.